The 22 T cell receptor beta chains presented below share a single source sample, sequenced in a study of blood T cell repertoires in COVID-19. Clones were read by immunoSEQ multiplex PCR, and TCRdb kept only the in-frame ones, dropping some. This sample has 310,000 or so clones; around 83% occur once, and the top ten carry 1% to 1.5%. Sequenced: peripheral blood. The receptors originated from a woman in her forties or fifties with acute or convalescent COVID-19.

The rearrangement joins TRBV5-1 to TRBJ2-7; no firm D call. In germline, CDR1 is SGHRS, CDR2 YFSETQ. Trimming took off 0 bases at V and 3 bases at J, with 13 bases between the two ends. The CDR3 length is 15 residues. The CDR3 DNA is TGCGCCAGCAGCTTGGCCGCAGGTTCCTTCTACGAGCAGTACGTC. Its protein is CASSLAAGSFYEQYV.

The J gene is TRBJ2-7, the V gene TRBV5-5, with TRBD1 identical over 7 bases. The CDR3 runs to 14 residues. Germline values: CDR1 SGHKS, CDR2 YYEKEE (reference sequence). The V gene end was trimmed by 0 bases and the J gene end by 3 bases; junction bases not matched to a gene: 3. Written as DNA, the CDR3 is TGTGCCAGCAGCTTGGTACAGGGGCACTACGAGCAGTACGTC. This codes for CASSLVQGHYEQYV.

About this clone itself: Other DNA sequences from this sample encode an identical CDR3 as well. J is TRBJ1-2 and V is TRBV19; perhaps TRBD1 as D (5 bases). The CDR3 totals 12 residues. The germline V gene encodes CDR1 LNHDA and CDR2 SQIVND (reference sequence). V shed 5 bases and J shed 3 bases, with 7 bases lying between them. CDR3 in DNA: TGTGCCAGTAGTGGACAAGACTATGGCTACACCTTC. Amino acid sequence: CASSGQDYGYTF.

V and J are TRBV6-5 and TRBJ2-5; D gene uncertain. Trimming removed 6 bases at V and 5 bases at J, with 10 bases between. This CDR3 comprises 12 residues. Germline loops: CDR1 MNHEY, CDR2 SVGAGI. This CDR3 reads CASSRASETQYF. The CDR3 DNA is TGTGCCAGCAGCCGAGCCTCGGAGACCCAGTACTTC.

This rearrangement joins TRBV12-5 to TRBJ2-1, with 9 bases aligning to TRBD2. The length of the CDR3 is 16 residues. The trim removed 0 bases at V and 5 bases at J, leaving 5 bases unmatched. The germline V gene encodes CDR1 LGHNT and CDR2 FRNRAP. The CDR3 DNA is TGTGCTAGTGGTTTGGTACTGGCTAGCGGGAACAATGAGCAGTTCTTC. Translated, it gives CASGLVLASGNNEQFF.

V usage is TRBV7-9 and J usage is TRBJ2-1, with D possibly matching TRBD2 (6 bases). Germline V lookup: CDR1 SEHNR, CDR2 FQNEAQ (reference sequence). The CDR3 sequence is 16 residues long. V lost 5 bases and J lost 0, with 14 bases in between. The CDR3 spells CASSPTSSASYNEQFF. In nucleotides, the CDR3 is TGTGCCAGCAGCCCTACATCTAGCGCCTCCTACAATGAGCAGTTCTTC.

This clone appeared once. The rearrangement uses TRBV19 and TRBJ1-3; no reliable D call. This CDR3 contains 14 residues. Germline CDR1 LNHDA, CDR2 SQIVND (reference sequence). V was pared by 1 base and J by 2 bases, with 6 bases between. Here the CDR3 DNA reads TGTGCCAGTAGTATAGCCGGGGCTGGAAACACCATATATTTT. It specifies CASSIAGAGNTIYF. Based on the CDR3 plus reference TRBV19 and TRBJ1-3, the full variable domain is DGGITQSPKYLFRKEGQNVTLSCEQNLNHDAMYWYRQDPGQGLRLIYYSQIVNDFQKGDIAEGYSVSREKKESFPLTVTSAQKNPTAFYLCASSIAGAGNTIYFGEGSWLTVV.

J is TRBJ2-3 and V is TRBV5-4, with D uncertain. Trimming removed 4 bases at V and 2 bases at J, with 5 bases between. Germline-derived CDR1 and CDR2 are SGHNT and YYREEE (reference sequence). The CDR3 is made up of 12 amino acids. CDR3 nucleotides: TGTGCCAGCAGCCCCCACACAGATACGCAGTATTTT. Translation gives CASSPHTDTQYF.

The V call is TRBV5-1, the J call TRBJ1-1; D remains unclear. Germline CDR1 SGHRS, CDR2 YFSETQ. The CDR3 totals 14 residues. V was trimmed by 0 bases and J by 5 bases, leaving 11 bases between them. CDR3 amino acids: CASSLVFSATEAFF. CDR3 bases: TGCGCCAGCAGCTTGGTGTTTTCCGCGACTGAAGCTTTCTTT.

The chain combines TRBV6-2 or TRBV6-3 with TRBJ1-5; TRBD1 might be the D (6 bases). CDR1 and CDR2 (germline): MNHEY, SVGEGT. V lost 2 bases and J 4 bases, leaving 24 bases between the germline ends. CDR3 length: 19 amino acids. CDR3 DNA sequence: TGTGCCAGCAGTTACAGTCGGGCAATGAGGGACACTTCGAATCAGCCCCAGCATTTT. Translating it yields CASSYSRAMRDTSNQPQHF.

This chain links TRBV6-5 with TRBJ1-1; 8 positions match TRBD1. This CDR3 spans 14 amino acids. CDR1 is MNHEY, CDR2 SVGAGI, per germline. V trimming: 4 bases; J trimming: 5 bases; junction bases outside the gene matches: 6. The CDR3 loop is CASSSTGGRTEAFF. The CDR3 nucleotides are TGTGCCAGCAGTTCCACAGGGGGAAGGACTGAAGCTTTCTTT.

The gene calls are TRBV5-4 and TRBJ2-2, with 9 nucleotides matching TRBD1. CDR1 is SGHNT, CDR2 YYREEE, per germline (reference sequence). The ends lost 4 bases at V and 4 bases at J; junction bases unmatched: 8. The CDR3 covers 16 residues. In nucleotides, the CDR3 is TGTGCCAGCAGCCCGACTAGGGACAGGGTCACCGGGGAGCTGTTTTTT. Amino acids: CASSPTRDRVTGELFF.

The chain uses TRBV3-1 (or the pseudogene TRBV3-2) and TRBJ2-6, with 9 bases identical to TRBD1. Germline CDR1 and CDR2: LGHDT and YNNKEL (reference sequence). The junction had 10 bases not matched to a gene; V was cut back by 5 bases and J by 2 bases. The CDR3 contains 18 residues. Here the CDR3 DNA reads TGTGCCAGCAGCACCCGACCGGGACAGGGTACTGGGGCCAACGTCCTGACTTTC. Its protein product is CASSTRPGQGTGANVLTF.

The chain is built from TRBV19 and TRBJ2-6, with a tentative D call TRBD1 (6 bases). There are 19 residues in the CDR3. Germline CDR1 and CDR2: LNHDA and SQIVND (reference sequence). The ends were cut back, 7 bases at V and 3 bases at J, with 25 bases in the middle. CDR3 region: CASTTPIQGRRHGANVLTF. For the CDR3, the DNA is TGTGCCAGTACCACCCCAATACAGGGTCGCCGTCATGGGGCCAACGTCCTGACTTTC.

This clone was recorded a few times. The rearrangement links TRBV7-6 to TRBJ1-3; tentatively, D is TRBD1 (5 bases). Germline CDR1 and CDR2: SGHVS and FNYEAQ. CDR3 size: 17 residues. V lost 2 bases and J lost 0, with 14 bases in between. CDR3 residues: CASSLTGGLTSGNTIYF. For the CDR3, the DNA is TGTGCCAGCAGCTTAACGGGGGGACTTACCTCTGGAAACACCATATATTTT.

The rearrangement joins TRBV3-1 (or the pseudogene TRBV3-2) to TRBJ2-5, with D unresolved. The length of the CDR3 is 15 residues. Per germline, CDR1 LGHDT and CDR2 YNNKEL (reference sequence). The V gene lost 0 bases and the J gene lost 3 bases, with 11 bases spanning the gap. In DNA, the CDR3 is TGTGCCAGCAGCCAAGACAGACTTCTAAAAGAGACCCAGTACTTC. Amino acids: CASSQDRLLKETQYF.

The chain recombines TRBV7-6 with TRBJ2-1; 8 nucleotides line up with TRBD2. The CDR3 consists of 17 residues. Germline V CDR1 and CDR2: SGHVS, FNYEAQ. The V segment lost 1 base and the J segment 4 bases; nucleotides outside the gene matches: 9. The CDR3 coding sequence is TGTGCCAGCAGCTTAGACGGGACTAGGAAACTTTACAATGAGCAGTTCTTC. This translates into CASSLDGTRKLYNEQFF.

The gene calls are TRBV7-2 and TRBJ2-2; TRBD2 agrees at 8 bases. Per germline, CDR1 SGHTA and CDR2 FQGNSA. V was pared by 6 bases and J by 6 bases, with 15 bases of the junction left unmatched. There are 17 residues in the CDR3. CDR3 coding DNA: TGTGCCAGCAGTCTGACCAGAGCGGGGGTGAGGGCCGGGGAGCTGTTTTTT. It codes for CASSLTRAGVRAGELFF. Full variable domain (remainder filled in from reference TRBV7-2 and TRBJ2-2): GAGVSQSPSNKVTEKGKDVELRCDPISGHTALYWYRQSLGQGLEFLIYFQGNSAPDKSGLPSDRFSAERTGGSVSTLTIQRTQQEDSAVYLCASSLTRAGVRAGELFFGEGSRLTVL.

The chain uses TRBV19 and TRBJ1-4; D call uncertain. V lost 5 bases and J lost 8, with 12 bases in between. In germline, CDR1 is LNHDA, CDR2 SQIVND (reference sequence). The CDR3 covers 13 residues. The DNA of the CDR3 is TGTGCCAGTAGTGAGGGAGCGAGAGAAAAACTGTTTTTT. This encodes CASSEGAREKLFF.

The chain couples TRBV6-4 to TRBJ2-1; 7 bases match TRBD2. J was trimmed by 4 bases and V by 6 bases; bases with no gene match: 9. The CDR3 has 15 residues. Germline V gene lookup returns CDR1 MRHNA and CDR2 SNTAGT. In nucleotides, the CDR3 is TGTGCCAGCAGCCCCACTAGCGACGTATACAATGAGCAGTTCTTC. Protein product: CASSPTSDVYNEQFF.

V usage is TRBV29-1 and J usage is TRBJ2-1, with 8 bases fitting TRBD1. The CDR3 sequence is 16 residues long. With V trimmed by 5 bases and J by 0 bases, 9 bases remained unmatched. CDR1 SQVTM and CDR2 ANQGSEA come from the germline V gene. This CDR3 is CSVYGQGLNSYNEQFF. The CDR3 DNA sequence: TGCAGCGTTTATGGACAGGGCCTTAACTCCTACAATGAGCAGTTCTTC.

The rearrangement links TRBV7-9 to TRBJ2-1; the D is unclear. The CDR3 is made up of 17 amino acids. Trimming shortened V by 3 bases and J by 0 bases, and 15 bases separated the two germline ends. CDR1 is SEHNR, CDR2 FQNEAQ, per germline (reference sequence). The DNA for the CDR3 is TGTGCCAGCAGCTTTCGTCCTGCGGCGAGCTCCTACAATGAGCAGTTCTTC. It yields the protein CASSFRPAASSYNEQFF.